This T cell receptor (beta chain) was found in a study of identical twins. TCRdb analysed the 5' RACE reads with MiXCR anew, one entry per CDR3 protein. The profile shows approximately 490,000 distinct CDR3 sequences, around 24% of them singletons. The germline V gene encodes CDR1 SGHDT and CDR2 YYEEEE. J lost 1 base, V lost 0 bases, and 5 bases had no gene match. The CDR3 covers 16 residues. The sample was also reused in another study, on yellow fever vaccine responses in identical twins.

The sample was CD4+ T cells sorted from blood. This sequence originates from a woman under 30 in good health. The chain recombines TRBV5-6 with TRBJ2-7; 9 positions match TRBD1. This CDR3 reads CASSLGGTGSSYEQYV. The CDR3 region has the DNA TGTGCCAGCAGCTTGGGAGGGACAGGGTCATCCTACGAGCAGTACGTC.